These T cell receptor beta chains were read from a single sample in a study of Tregs in tolerant kidney transplant recipients. The protocol was immunoSEQ multiplex PCR, while the TCRdb copy is restricted to in-frame clones and leaves out a portion. The table records about 22,000 clones, around 85% of them present only once. This specimen consisted of CD8+ T cells from blood (PBMCs), obtained 6 months after the transplant. All receptors derive from a human patient who received a combined kidney and bone marrow transplant. The graft donor may have contributed some T cells. CDR3s include the opening cysteine and the closing phenylalanine or tryptophan. The order of the fields is CDR3 length, clone size, J gene, V gene, D gene, CDR3 protein, CDR3 DNA. The D gene is left open where the match is weak. Some rows have no size entry. The others give once, few or many, or a class for an expanded clone.

17	-	TRBJ1-3	TRBV18	TRBD1	CASSPQPQGAGGNTIYF	TGTGCCAGCTCACCGCAACCCCAGGGGGCAGGCGGAAACACCATATATTTT
16	-	TRBJ2-3	TRBV7-6	-	CASSLSGTPLTDTQYF	TGTGCCAGCAGCTTATCCGGGACACCCCTCACAGATACGCAGTATTTT
14	-	TRBJ2-2	TRBV7-8	TRBD1	CASSSKGQGGELFF	TGTGCCAGCAGCTCCAAGGGACAGGGCGGGGAGCTGTTTTTT
14	-	TRBJ2-1	TRBV27	-	CASRPRSSYNEQFF	TGTGCCAGCAGGCCTAGGTCATCCTACAATGAGCAGTTCTTC
14	-	TRBJ1-1	TRBV7-3	-	CASSLDRLSTEAFF	TGTGCCAGCAGCTTAGACAGATTGAGCACTGAAGCTTTCTTT
15	-	TRBJ2-7	TRBV11-2	TRBD1	CASSSGQESSYEQYF	TGTGCCAGCAGCTCGGGACAGGAAAGCTCCTACGAGCAGTACTTC
15	-	TRBJ1-6	TRBV19	-	CASRVGGGSNSPLHF	TGTGCCAGTAGAGTGGGAGGGGGAAGCAATTCACCCCTCCACTTT
13	-	TRBJ2-1	TRBV27	TRBD2	CASSSLAGNEQFF	TGTGCCAGCAGTTCCCTAGCGGGGAATGAGCAGTTCTTC
18	-	TRBJ2-3	TRBV28	-	CASSLPPVGGSSTDTQYF	TGTGCCAGCAGTTTACCCCCGGTGGGGGGTTCTAGCACAGATACGCAGTATTTT
14	-	TRBJ2-7	TRBV5-5	-	CASTQEGRAYEQYF	TGTGCCAGCACCCAGGAGGGACGGGCCTACGAGCAGTACTTC
15	-	TRBJ2-1	TRBV6-5	TRBD2	CASRPGTRVGGEQFF	TGTGCCAGCAGGCCTGGGACTAGAGTAGGGGGTGAGCAGTTCTTC
14	-	TRBJ2-5	TRBV7-3	-	CASSSGGWGETQYF	TGTGCCAGCTCCTCCGGGGGTTGGGGAGAGACCCAGTACTTC
16	-	TRBJ2-3	TRBV10-1	TRBD2	CAYAQRGAGWTDTQYF	TGCGCCTACGCCCAGCGGGGGGCTGGATGGACAGATACGCAGTATTTT
15	-	TRBJ1-2	TRBV7-9	TRBD1	CASSSTRDSVYGYTF	TGTGCCAGCAGCTCGACTCGGGACAGCGTCTATGGCTACACCTTC
11	many	TRBJ1-1	TRBV2	-	CASSTGTEAFF	TGTGCCAGCAGTACCGGGACTGAAGCTTTCTTT
14	-	TRBJ2-7	TRBV27	TRBD2	CASSLAGAPLGQYF	TGTGCCAGCAGCTTAGCGGGGGCCCCCCTAGGGCAGTACTTC
16	-	TRBJ2-1	TRBV9	TRBD2	CASSGEQGLEGNEQFF	TGTGCCAGCAGCGGGGAGCAGGGACTAGAGGGCAATGAGCAGTTCTTC
15	-	TRBJ2-1	TRBV7-7	-	CASSSGMDSLSEQFF	TGTGCCAGCAGCTCGGGGATGGACTCCCTGAGTGAGCAGTTCTTC
13	-	TRBJ2-7	TRBV25-1	TRBD2	CASSESLAGAQYF	TGTGCCAGCAGTGAATCACTAGCGGGAGCGCAGTACTTC
12	few	TRBJ1-1	TRBV19	-	CASSSQVPEAFF	TGTGCCAGTAGTTCCCAGGTACCTGAAGCTTTCTTT
14	-	TRBJ2-1	TRBV7-3	TRBD2	CASSFLAGVGEQFF	TGTGCCAGCAGCTTTCTTGCGGGAGTCGGTGAGCAGTTCTTC
16	-	TRBJ2-1	TRBV4-3	-	CASSQDWSLAANEQFF	TGCGCCAGCAGCCAAGATTGGTCCCTAGCAGCCAATGAGCAGTTCTTC
16	-	TRBJ1-2	TRBV30	-	CAWSYDPRGYRYGYTF	TGTGCCTGGAGTTATGACCCTAGGGGTTACCGCTATGGCTACACCTTC
12	-	TRBJ2-1	TRBV30	-	CAWSPLAYEQFF	TGTGCCTGGAGTCCCCTAGCGTATGAGCAGTTCTTC
14	-	TRBJ2-3	TRBV28	-	CASSFLAGTDTQYF	TGTGCCAGCAGTTTTCTGGCGGGTACAGATACGCAGTATTTT
15	-	TRBJ2-7	TRBV15	-	CATSSGQLGHYEQYF	TGTGCCACCAGCAGTGGACAGCTTGGTCACTACGAGCAGTACTTC
16	medium-sized	TRBJ2-5	TRBV13	TRBD2	CASSQSGTSGLGAQYF	TGTGCCAGCAGCCAAAGCGGGACTAGCGGTCTAGGGGCCCAGTACTTC
15	-	TRBJ2-3	TRBV5-4	TRBD2	CASSPGRARTDTQYF	TGTGCCAGCAGCCCCGGGAGGGCCAGGACAGATACGCAGTATTTT